The sequence of this TCR beta chain was determined in a study of human T cells and chemical hapten exposure. About the study: Skin of the upper inner arm, roughly 2 cm by roughly 2 cm, received 2% DPC for sensitization.

Individual cDNA molecules (in the library) carried attached unique molecular identifiers. TCRdb redid the calling of the RACE reads with MiXCR, one entry per CDR3 protein. The data show more than 250,000 distinct CDR3 sequences, about 8.1% seen once. This clonotype turned up a few times. Antigen: not known. Documented time point: pre-sensitization, week 0. Noted treatment: therapeutic diphenylcyclopropenone sensitization with weekly scalp DPC. Notes on the study in general: PT1 expanded TCR numbers tracked positively with patch test score.

The sequence derives from a woman aged 35 to 49 with alopecia areata. Some clones in this sample may be carry-over from other donors' samples. This specimen consisted of whole blood, obtained in connection with sensitization to the hapten diphenylcyclopropenone (DPC).

The CDR3 bases are TGCGCCAGCAGGGGGGTACCTGGAAACACCATATATTTT. This gives the protein CASRGVPGNTIYF. The rearrangement links TRBV4-3 to TRBJ1-3; TRBD1 is a possible D gene (5 bases). V was shortened by 6 bases and J by 2 bases, with 8 bases between the two germline ends. The CDR3 consists of 13 residues. Germline values: CDR1 LGHNA, CDR2 YSLEER.